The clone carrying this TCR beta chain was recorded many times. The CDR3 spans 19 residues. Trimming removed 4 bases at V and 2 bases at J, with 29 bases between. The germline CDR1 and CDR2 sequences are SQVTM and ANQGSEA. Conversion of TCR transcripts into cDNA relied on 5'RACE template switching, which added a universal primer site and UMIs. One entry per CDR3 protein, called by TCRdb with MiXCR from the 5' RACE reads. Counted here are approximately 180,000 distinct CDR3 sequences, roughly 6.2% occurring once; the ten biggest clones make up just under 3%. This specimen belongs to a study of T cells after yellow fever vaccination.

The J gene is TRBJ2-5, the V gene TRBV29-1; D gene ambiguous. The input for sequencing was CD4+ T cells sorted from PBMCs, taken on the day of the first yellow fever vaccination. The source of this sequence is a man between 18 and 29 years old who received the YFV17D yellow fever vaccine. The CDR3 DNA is TGCAGCGTTGTTGTTCCCTCTGGGAAAGGACGGATGGAGCAAGAGACCCAGTACTTC. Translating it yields CSVVVPSGKGRMEQETQYF.